This TCR beta chain is drawn from a study of radiation and T cells in renal cell carcinoma. Study-wide background: Nephrectomy followed 15 Gy stereotactic body radiation by 4 weeks. Study findings and constraints: In blood, top tumor clones expanded by 2 weeks, shrinking by 4.

Using immunoSEQ multiplex PCR, the repertoire was profiled, and TCRdb retains in-frame clones only, with some absent. The sample consists of 25,000 to 30,000 clones, over 70% of them appearing once. Time point specified: blood 2 weeks post-SBRT. Treatment reported: 15 Gy SBRT to primary tumor, nephrectomy 4 weeks later. Germline V gene data show CDR1 as LNHNV and CDR2 as YYDKDF (reference sequence). With 1 base removed from V and 3 bases from J, the gap between germline ends came to 15 bases. This CDR3 has 17 residues. Remarks on this clone: Its specificity is not known.

This material consisted of blood, taken from a patient whose treatment included radiotherapy and nephrectomy. This sequence joins TRBV15 and TRBJ2-2; no definite D call. The receptor comes from a man aged 60 to 69 with renal cell carcinoma. The CDR3 DNA is TGTGCCACCAGCAGAGGCTCTTTTTCTACCCACACCGGGGAGCTGTTTTTT. Encoded protein: CATSRGSFSTHTGELFF.